The rows below give T cell receptor beta chains drawn from one sample of a study of T cells in localized non-small cell lung cancer. The method was immunoSEQ multiplex PCR; TCRdb's version includes in-frame clones alone and lacks a portion of them. Counted here are roughly 24,000 clones, over 75% occurring once; the ten biggest clones make up more than 9%. The input for sequencing was peripheral blood, taken before any cancer treatment. These receptors all stem from a man aged 40-75 years with stage III squamous cell lung carcinoma. The CDR3 runs from the conserved cysteine through the conserved F or W. The D gene is left open where the match is weak. Expanded clones are given a class, and other clones once, few, many or no size at all.

>NA|NA|TRBV4-2|TRBJ1-4
TGTGCCAGCAGCCTTGGACAAAGCGGGGAAAAACTGTTTTTT
CASSLGQSGEKLFF
>NA|large|TRBV7-6|TRBJ2-1
TGTGCCAGCAGCTTAGAACGCCCTCCGAGTAGTGAGCAGTTCTTC
CASSLERPPSSEQFF
>TRBD1|NA|TRBV6-5|TRBJ1-3
TGTGCCAGCAGGGGGACAGGACTCTCTGGAAACACCATATATTTT
CASRGTGLSGNTIYF
>TRBD1|NA|TRBV6-1|TRBJ2-6
TGTGCCAGCAGTGAATGGGGACAGGGGGGTGTCTCTGGGGCCAACGTCCTGACTTTC
CASSEWGQGGVSGANVLTF
>NA|NA|TRBV2|TRBJ2-7
TGTGCCAGCATCAAGAGCTACGAGCAGTACTTC
CASIKSYEQYF
>NA|NA|TRBV6-1|TRBJ2-4
TGTGCCAGCAGTGAACAAGCCAAAAACATTCAGTACTTC
CASSEQAKNIQYF
>NA|NA|TRBV29-1|TRBJ2-3
TGCAGCGTTGAGGGGACCCCGAGCACAGATACGCAGTATTTT
CSVEGTPSTDTQYF
>TRBD1|NA|TRBV19|TRBJ2-4
TGTGCCAGTAGTCCGGGACAGGGGAAATGGGGAGGCAAAAACATTCAGTACTTC
CASSPGQGKWGGKNIQYF
>NA|few|TRBV19|TRBJ1-4
TGTGCCAGTAGTCGGGGCGCCGAAAAACTGTTTTTT
CASSRGAEKLFF
>TRBD2|NA|TRBV9|TRBJ2-1
TGTGCCAGCAGCGCGAGTGGAGCGGGAGGATACAATGAGCAGTTCTTC
CASSASGAGGYNEQFF
>TRBD1|NA|TRBV5-1|TRBJ1-1
TGCGCCAGCAGCTATGACAGGGGTGACACTGAAGCTTTCTTT
CASSYDRGDTEAFF
>NA|NA|TRBV11-3|TRBJ2-4
TGTGCCAGCAGCTTATCTGCGGGCTCGGCCAAAAACATTCAGTACTTC
CASSLSAGSAKNIQYF
>TRBD2|NA|TRBV6-5|TRBJ2-7
TGTGCCAGCAGAGAAAGGTCTAGCGGGTTCAACGAGCAGTACTTC
CASRERSSGFNEQYF
>NA|NA|TRBV19|TRBJ2-1
TGTGCCAGTAGTATTGCGTTGGGTGAGCAGTTCTTC
CASSIALGEQFF
>TRBD1|few|TRBV28|TRBJ1-1
TGTGCCAGCAGTTGGGACAGCGAAGCTTTCTTT
CASSWDSEAFF
>NA|NA|TRBV28|TRBJ1-4
TGTGCCAGCAACCCACAGGGTCCGCGGGAAAAACTGTTTTTT
CASNPQGPREKLFF
>NA|once|TRBV19|TRBJ2-3
TGTGCCAGTAAGACAGAGAGTAGCACAGATACGCAGTATTTT
CASKTESSTDTQYF
>TRBD2|NA|TRBV19|TRBJ2-7
TGTGCCAGTAGTGTAAGACCGGGACTAGCGGGATGGTACGAGCAGTACTTC
CASSVRPGLAGWYEQYF
>NA|NA|TRBV27|TRBJ1-3
TGTGCCAGCAGCGGACGTACCTCTGGAAACACCATATATTTT
CASSGRTSGNTIYF
>NA|few|TRBV30|TRBJ1-5
TGTGCCTGGAGTGTAAAGGATGTGAGTCAGCCCCAGCATTTT
CAWSVKDVSQPQHF
>NA|once|TRBV14|TRBJ2-1
TGTGCCAGCAGCCAAACTCTCCTGGGTGAGCAGTTCTTC
CASSQTLLGEQFF
>NA|NA|TRBV25-1|TRBJ1-6
TGTGCCAGCAGTGAATTGACAGGTTCGGAGTCACCCCTCCACTTT
CASSELTGSESPLHF
>NA|NA|TRBV7-7|TRBJ1-3
TGTGCCAGCAGCTTAGGCCCAGGGGCTGGAAACACCATATATTTT
CASSLGPGAGNTIYF
>NA|NA|TRBV9|TRBJ2-1
TGTGCCAGCAGCGTCACCCCCAGCGGGTTTTCCTACAATGAGCAGTTCTTC
CASSVTPSGFSYNEQFF
>NA|NA|TRBV6-1|TRBJ2-3
TGTGCCAGCAGTGATGAGGGGGGGGGTACGCAGTATTTT
CASSDEGGGTQYF
>TRBD1|NA|TRBV7-9|TRBJ1-4
TGTGCCAGCAGCTCCCGGGACAGGGCCGCTGGCTCTAATGAAAAACTGTTTTTT
CASSSRDRAAGSNEKLFF
>TRBD2|NA|TRBV29-1|TRBJ2-2
TGCAGCGTGGGGACTAGCGCGACGAACACCGGGGAGCTGTTTTTT
CSVGTSATNTGELFF
>NA|NA|TRBV6-5|TRBJ2-1
TGTGCCAGCAGTTGGACGGAGAGCTCCTACAATGAGCAGTTCTTC
CASSWTESSYNEQFF
>TRBD2|NA|TRBV7-8|TRBJ2-1
TGTGCCAGCAGCTTAGCTATAGCGGGGGATAATGAGCAGTTCTTC
CASSLAIAGDNEQFF
>NA|once|TRBV7-6|TRBJ2-2
TGTGCCAGCAGCTTACAACCACCGGGGACAAGCGGGGAGCTGTTTTTT
CASSLQPPGTSGELFF
>NA|NA|TRBV9|TRBJ2-5
TGTGCCAGCAGCGTAGGGACTCTCGAAGAGACCCAGTACTTC
CASSVGTLEETQYF
>TRBD1|NA|TRBV5-1|TRBJ2-3
TGCGCCAGCAGCGGGGGGCGACAGGGGGCGGCCCCAGATACGCAGTATTTT
CASSGGRQGAAPDTQYF
>TRBD1|NA|TRBV5-5|TRBJ1-1
TGTGCCAGCAGGCCAGGGACAGGGGTTGGGAACACTGAAGCTTTCTTT
CASRPGTGVGNTEAFF
>NA|NA|TRBV5-4|TRBJ2-7
TGTGCCAGCAGCTTGGCCCAGGGCCGTGGGGAGCAGTACTTC
CASSLAQGRGEQYF
>NA|NA|TRBV5-1|TRBJ2-5
TGCGCCAGCAGCTTGAGTGGGCGGGGAGAGACCCAGTACTTC
CASSLSGRGETQYF
>TRBD1|NA|TRBV5-1|TRBJ2-1
TGCGCCAGCAGTTCTAGGGGGCGCATCAATGAGCAGTTCTTC
CASSSRGRINEQFF
>NA|once|TRBV7-2|TRBJ2-7
TGTGCCAGCAGCCAAACACAGGGCCCCTACGAGCAGTACTTC
CASSQTQGPYEQYF